Each of the 24 T cell receptor beta chains below was sequenced from the same sample in a study of blood T cell repertoires in COVID-19. Produced via immunoSEQ multiplex PCR; TCRdb's table is partial and in-frame only. The top ten hold approximately 10% of the sample, which has roughly 62,000 clones, around 81% seen once. Sample: peripheral blood. These receptors were collected from a man older than 75 with COVID-19, enrolled during active disease.

In its sample, this clone was seen once. This chain links TRBV19 with TRBJ1-2; 7 bases match TRBD1. Germline lookup yields CDR1 LNHDA and CDR2 SQIVND (reference sequence). The CDR3 is 14 residues long. Germline trimming cut 7 bases from V and 5 bases from J; bases unmatched to any gene: 10. In DNA form, the CDR3 reads TGTGCCAGTACCCACCCGGGACAGTTATATGGCTACACCTTC. Residues: CASTHPGQLYGYTF.

V is TRBV5-3 and J is TRBJ1-5; no clear D gene. TRBV5-3 is assigned to the ORF class and has an uncertain function. Trimming shortened V by 0 bases and J by 0 bases, and 13 bases separated the two germline ends. The CDR3 runs 17 residues. CDR3 sequence (DNA): TGTGCCAGAAGCTTGGGGGCATCAGACCTTAGCAATCAGCCCCAGCATTTT. Encoded protein: CARSLGASDLSNQPQHF.

V gene TRBV5-6 combines with J gene TRBJ1-1; TRBD1 matches at 8 bases. V dropped 3 bases and J dropped 0; count of bases not matched to a gene: 4. CDR1 and CDR2 from the germline V gene are SGHDT and YYEEEE. The CDR3 spans 15 residues. CDR3 coding DNA: TGTGCCAGCAGCTACAGGGGGATCATGAACACTGAAGCTTTCTTT. Protein sequence: CASSYRGIMNTEAFF.

The chain couples TRBV5-1 to TRBJ1-2; no clear D. CDR3 length: 14 residues. CDR1 is SGHRS, CDR2 YFSETQ, per germline. V gave up 4 bases and J gave up 4 bases, with 14 bases separating them. DNA of the CDR3: TGCGCCAGCAGCCTACGAGGGATTTCCTATGGCTACACCTTC. Translation gives CASSLRGISYGYTF.

This chain links TRBV7-2 with TRBJ2-2, with D perhaps TRBD1 (8 bases). Germline CDR1 and CDR2: SGHTA and FQGNSA. Trimming stripped 5 bases from V and 6 bases from J, with 16 bases between. The CDR3 sequence is 15 residues long. The CDR3 here is CASSNQQGGAGELFF. DNA for the CDR3: TGTGCCAGCAGCAATCAACAGGGGGGGGCCGGGGAGCTGTTTTTT.

The V gene is TRBV12-3 or TRBV12-4, the J gene TRBJ1-5; the D is unclear. Trimming removed 8 bases at V and 2 bases at J, with 10 bases between. The CDR3 is 13 amino acids. The CDR3 nucleotides are TGTGCCAGCGGCGAGAGCGGCAATCAGCCCCAGCATTTT. Encoded protein: CASGESGNQPQHF.

The J gene is TRBJ2-7, the V gene TRBV2; the D is unclear. V lost 3 bases and J lost 3, with 9 bases in between. The CDR3 runs to 13 residues. Germline CDR1 reads SNHLY; CDR2 reads FYNNEI. Here the CDR3 reads CASSEQVRYEQYV. For the CDR3, the DNA is TGTGCCAGCAGTGAGCAGGTACGCTACGAGCAGTACGTC.

The chain has TRBV6-1 and TRBJ2-7, with 8 bases that match TRBD1. The CDR3 has 15 residues. Per germline, CDR1 MNHNS and CDR2 SASEGT. J lost 0 bases, V lost 2 bases, and 3 bases had no gene match. CDR3 coding DNA: TGTGCCAGCAGTGAACGGACAGGGAGCTCCTACGAGCAGTACTTC. It encodes CASSERTGSSYEQYF.

The rearrangement uses TRBV7-6 and TRBJ2-5, with 10 bases that match TRBD1. V lost 3 bases, J lost 5 bases, and 9 bases stayed unmatched. The CDR3 has 16 amino acids. The V gene's germline CDR1 is SGHVS and CDR2 FNYEAQ. CDR3 protein: CASSLPRQGAGETQYF. The CDR3 DNA sequence: TGTGCCAGCAGCTTGCCTCGACAGGGGGCGGGGGAGACCCAGTACTTC.

This clone has just one count. This rearrangement joins TRBV19 to TRBJ2-6; perhaps TRBD2 as D (6 bases). There are 16 residues in the CDR3. Germline V gene sequence: CDR1 LNHDA, CDR2 SQIVND (reference sequence). V dropped 3 bases and J dropped 0 bases, with 9 bases sitting between them. The CDR3 region is CASSIPGSSGANVLTF. The CDR3 DNA is TGTGCCAGTAGTATCCCCGGGAGCTCTGGGGCCAACGTCCTGACTTTC.

The chain carries TRBV7-9 and TRBJ1-1; D gene uncertain. The CDR3 spans 12 residues. Germline V gene data show CDR1 as SEHNR and CDR2 as FQNEAQ (reference sequence). Trimming took off 3 bases at V and 5 bases at J, with 7 bases between the two ends. CDR3 residues: CASSFVETEAFF. CDR3 DNA: TGTGCCAGCAGCTTTGTCGAGACTGAAGCTTTCTTT.

This clone was detected a few times. The chain links TRBV5-1 to TRBJ2-2, with 7 bases lining up with TRBD1. The germline CDR1 and CDR2 sequences are SGHRS and YFSETQ. The V segment lost 3 bases and the J segment 0 bases; nucleotides outside the gene matches: 5. The CDR3 is 16 residues long. The CDR3 sequence is CASSSTGFANTGELFF. The DNA of the CDR3 is TGCGCCAGCAGCTCGACAGGGTTCGCGAACACCGGGGAGCTGTTTTTT.

This clone has a handful of counts. The chain employs TRBV4-3 and TRBJ2-1, with TRBD2 matching over 12 bases. This CDR3 is built from 18 residues. Germline CDR1 and CDR2: LGHNA and YSLEER. With 4 bases clipped from V and 2 bases from J, the junction kept 9 bases outside the gene matches. CDR3 nucleotides: TGCGCCAGCAGCCCCTCCTGGACTAGCGGGATCACCTACAATGAGCAGTTCTTC. Residues: CASSPSWTSGITYNEQFF.

The J gene is TRBJ1-2, the V gene TRBV3-1 (or the pseudogene TRBV3-2); 8 bases map to TRBD1. Trimming cost V 0 bases and J 8 bases; bases outside gene matches: 5. CDR1 and CDR2 (germline): LGHDT, YNNKEL (reference sequence). This CDR3 comprises 14 residues. This CDR3 reads CASSQDRGDRGYTF. The CDR3 nucleotides read TGTGCCAGCAGCCAAGATCGGGGGGACAGGGGCTACACCTTC.

The chain combines TRBV29-1 with TRBJ2-5; D unresolved. Germline assignment: CDR1 SQVTM and CDR2 ANQGSEA. Trimming pared 8 bases from V and 0 bases from J, leaving 7 bases between. The CDR3 length is 11 residues. In nucleotides, the CDR3 is TGCAGCACCAGATACCAAGAGACCCAGTACTTC. It is translated as CSTRYQETQYF.

J is TRBJ2-7 and V is TRBV7-9; a possible D gene is TRBD1 (7 bases). Germline CDR1 SEHNR, CDR2 FQNEAQ (reference sequence). This CDR3 is built from 14 residues. The V gene lost 5 bases and the J gene lost 5 bases, with 16 bases spanning the gap. The CDR3 DNA follows: TGTGCCAGCAGCCGCGGGACAGCGGCCAACGAGCAGTACTTC. Encoded protein: CASSRGTAANEQYF.

The chain employs TRBV27 and TRBJ1-2, with 9 bases aligning to TRBD1. With 5 bases clipped from V and 6 bases from J, the junction kept 7 bases outside the gene matches. Germline V gene data show CDR1 as MNHEY and CDR2 as SMNVEV (reference sequence). The CDR3 covers 14 residues. CDR3 in amino acids: CASSTRRDRDGYTF. CDR3 DNA sequence: TGTGCCAGCAGTACCCGAAGGGACAGGGATGGCTACACCTTC.

This clone was seen a single time. The rearrangement links TRBV5-6 to TRBJ1-4; D is unresolved. The germline V and J ends were trimmed by 3 bases and 8 bases, with 14 bases remaining between them. Germline CDR1 SGHDT, CDR2 YYEEEE. The CDR3 spans 14 residues. The CDR3 nucleotides read TGTGCCAGCAGCTCACAAGGAGGTGTGGAAAAACTGTTTTTT. Residues: CASSSQGGVEKLFF.

The CDR3 DNA sequence: TGTGCCAGCAGCTTAGCTGGTACAGGGCGCTCTGGAAACACCATATATTTT. This encodes CASSLAGTGRSGNTIYF. This chain links TRBV11-2 with TRBJ1-3; possible D gene TRBD1, 6 bases. The CDR3 sequence is 17 residues long. Germline V lookup: CDR1 SGHAT, CDR2 FQNNGV. The V end lost 1 base, the J end lost 0 bases, and 13 bases lay between the germline ends.

The gene calls are TRBV5-1 and TRBJ1-1; TRBD1 aligns across 7 bases. CDR3 length: 14 residues. V was clipped by 8 bases and J by 0 bases; unmatched bases: 7. Per germline, CDR1 SGHRS and CDR2 YFSETQ. The CDR3 reads CASTSGQMNTEAFF. The CDR3 region has the DNA TGCGCCAGTACCTCGGGACAGATGAACACTGAAGCTTTCTTT. Full variable domain (outside the CDR3, taken from reference TRBV5-1 and TRBJ1-1): KAGVTQTPRYLIKTRGQQVTLSCSPISGHRSVSWYQQTPGQGLQFLFEYFSETQRNKGNFPGRFSGRQFSNSRSEMNVSTLELGDSALYLCASTSGQMNTEAFFGQGTRLTVV.

The chain is built from TRBV30 and TRBJ2-3, with 7 bases lining up with TRBD2. From germline, CDR1 is GTSNPN and CDR2 SVGIG (reference sequence). The CDR3 loop spans 14 amino acids. J lost 1 base, V lost 0 bases, and 1 base had no gene match. The DNA of the CDR3 is TGTGCCTGGAGTGTAACTAGCGGCACAGATACGCAGTATTTT. It yields the protein CAWSVTSGTDTQYF.

This rearrangement joins TRBV7-9 to TRBJ2-7; unclear D gene. V was shortened by 2 bases and J by 6 bases, with 11 bases between the two germline ends. This CDR3 contains 13 residues. Germline assignment: CDR1 SEHNR and CDR2 FQNEAQ (reference sequence). The CDR3, as DNA: TGTGCCAGCAGCTTATCTACGCGATCCGAGCAGTACGTC. Amino acids: CASSLSTRSEQYV.

The rearrangement links TRBV6-1 to TRBJ1-4; tentatively, D is TRBD1 (6 bases). This CDR3 contains 15 residues. Germline values: CDR1 MNHNS, CDR2 SASEGT. Trimming cost V 2 bases and J 8 bases, with 15 bases left between them. The CDR3 loop is CASSEKGNRAEKLFF. For the CDR3, the DNA is TGTGCCAGCAGTGAAAAAGGGAACAGGGCCGAAAAACTGTTTTTT.

The genes are TRBV6-2 or TRBV6-3 and TRBJ1-5; D may be TRBD1 (6 bases). The CDR3 covers 16 residues. Germline lookup yields CDR1 MNHEY and CDR2 SVGEGT. The V gene lost 5 bases and the J gene lost 1 base, with 15 bases spanning the gap. CDR3 sequence reads: CASSPGWGRSNQPQHF. The CDR3 DNA reads TGTGCCAGCAGTCCGGGATGGGGGCGGAGCAATCAGCCCCAGCATTTT.